A single T cell receptor beta chain is shown here with its context. This clonotype was picked up many times. Its target antigen remains unknown. Nothing much larger sits one base from this clone, and base qualities are not available. This sample is drawn from a study of CD8+CD57+ T cells in acquired aplastic anemia (dated by TCRdb to 2016 to 2018). With regard to the full study: DNA extracted from sorted CD4+ and CD8+ cells had a mean of around 3 ug, with a range of about 0.19 to 27.4 ug. CD8+CD57+ expansion was defined as frequency above the mean frequency observed in healthy subjects. The research as a whole found: Fewer than 35 CD8+ CDR3 sequences were found to be shared between patients and controls, but these sequences appeared to be highly expressed in patients and within the immunodominant clones of the patients. CD8+ Simpson's diversity did not differ significantly between patients and healthy controls (P=0.060).

Genomic DNA was used as template for profiling of TCR beta VDJ combinations and CDR3 sequences. An Illumina HiSeq 2000 was used for TCR repertoire sequencing. The paper's processing steps were these. Repertoire assessment relied on Simpson's diversity index, CDR3 size and DJ length profiles, and TRBV/TRBJ rearrangement plots. The immunodominant clone was defined as the most abundant DNA sequence in deep sequencing data. CDR3 amino acid sequences were checked for sharing between subjects and were compared against published repertoires and the VDJdb database. TCRdb applied fastp at Q25 and MiXCR to the public reads, then kept only in-frame beta chains. A single entry per CDR3 protein holds the most common genes and DNA from its merged rows. The V and J calls were determined by TCRdb, not by the authors. Here the sample has roughly 280,000 distinct CDR3 sequences; roughly 59% occur a single time. 1.3% of the sample comes from the top ten.

Patients chosen for sequencing had shown expansion of CD8+CD57+ cells by flow cytometry. Every patient had severe acquired aplastic anemia, diagnosed using the International Study of Aplastic Anemia and Agranulocytosis and Camitta criteria. At the time blood was sampled, none of the patients had received any therapy. In this study, sorted CD4+ and CD8+ T cells from the blood of healthy subjects and of severe aplastic anemia patients had their TCR repertoires deep-sequenced. Patients were enrolled in the USA under clinicaltrials.gov protocols 00001620, 01623167, 00001397, 00071045, 00081523 and 00961064. Ficoll-Paque density gradient centrifugation was used to isolate peripheral blood mononuclear cells. Before DNA extraction, CD4+ and CD8+ T cells were sorted with FACS or magnetic beads. This clonotype originated in a human donor with aplastic anemia. What was sequenced was sorted CD4+, CD8+, or CD8+CD57+ T cells (not recorded which) from PBMCs.

Here is the DNA: TGTGCCAGCAGTTCCTCCCCCGGACTAGCGGCCTCCTACGAGCAGTACTTC. Translation gives CASSSSPGLAASYEQYF. The chain is encoded by TRBV7-9 joined to TRBJ2-7; TRBD2 lines up with 10 middle nucleotides. Compared with germline, V lacks 6 bases and J lacks 0 bases; bases without a gene match: 11. The germline V gene (reference sequence) gives CDR1 as SEHNR and CDR2 as FQNEAQ. From the cysteine through the phenylalanine, the CDR3 covers 17 amino acids. Of the read, only the CDR3 DNA is kept; its 51 bases are in frame from base 1.